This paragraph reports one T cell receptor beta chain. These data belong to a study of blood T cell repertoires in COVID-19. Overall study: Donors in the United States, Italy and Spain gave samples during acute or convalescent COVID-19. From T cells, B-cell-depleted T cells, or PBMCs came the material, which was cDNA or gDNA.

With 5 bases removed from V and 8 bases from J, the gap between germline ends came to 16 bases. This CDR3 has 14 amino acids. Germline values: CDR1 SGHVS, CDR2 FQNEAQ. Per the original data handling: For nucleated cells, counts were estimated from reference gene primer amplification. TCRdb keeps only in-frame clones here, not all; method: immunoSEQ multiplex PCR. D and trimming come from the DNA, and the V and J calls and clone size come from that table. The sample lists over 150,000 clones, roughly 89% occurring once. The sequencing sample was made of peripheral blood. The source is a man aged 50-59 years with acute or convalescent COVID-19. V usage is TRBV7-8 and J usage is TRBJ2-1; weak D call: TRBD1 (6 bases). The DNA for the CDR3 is TGTGCCAGCAGCCAGGGGCGAGTGCTGGATGAGCAGTTCTTC. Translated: CASSQGRVLDEQFF.